These 26 T cell receptor beta chains were all obtained from the same sample, sequenced in a study of T cells in Graves' hyperthyroidism and ophthalmopathy. Researchers took RNA transcripts and amplified the TCR beta CDR3 regions from them. The TCR CDR3 first-round RT-PCR relied on the HTBI primer set. TCRdb re-called the multiplex PCR reads through MiXCR, storing one row per CDR3 protein. The data show 450,000 to 550,000 distinct CDR3 sequences, with approximately 25% seen just once and about 11% held by the top ten. Sequences were obtained from blood. The receptors here all came from a woman aged 30 to 39 with Graves' ophthalmopathy.

This clonotype was counted ten times or more. The chain uses TRBV9 and TRBJ2-7; D not certain. The CDR3 has 13 residues. Germline V gene sequence: CDR1 SGDLS, CDR2 YYNGEE. V lost 0 bases to trimming and J lost 7 bases, with 11 bases between them. This CDR3 reads CASSVALGGEQYF. The CDR3 DNA follows: TGTGCCAGCAGCGTAGCGCTGGGCGGAGAGCAGTACTTC.

In this sample, this clonotype turned up many times. The rearrangement links TRBV12-3 or TRBV12-4 to TRBJ1-2, with a tentative D call TRBD1 (5 bases). V was shortened by 6 bases and J by 8 bases, with 16 bases between the two germline ends. The CDR3 consists of 13 residues. The chain's CDR3 is CASSSGTRWGYTF. CDR3 DNA sequence: TGTGCCAGCAGCTCAGGGACCCGCTGGGGCTACACCTTC.

In regard to this clonotype: A much more abundant neighbour one base away suggests this may be a read error. CDR3: CASSTNSGRVWESQYF. For the CDR3, the DNA is TGTGCCAGCAGTACGAATAGCGGGAGGGTCTGGGAGTCCCAGTACTTC. This sequence joins TRBV28 and TRBJ2-5, with 11 nucleotides matching TRBD2. The CDR3 runs to 16 residues. The germline V gene has CDR1 MDHEN and CDR2 SYDVKM. Trimming removed 5 bases from V and 9 bases from J; junction bases left unmatched: 14.

This clonotype was seen many times. The V and J genes are TRBV12-3 or TRBV12-4 and TRBJ2-7; TRBD1 matches at 9 bases. Germline trimming cut 6 bases from V and 3 bases from J; bases unmatched to any gene: 9. The CDR3 spans 15 residues. Here the CDR3 reads CASSPTGQGIYEQYF. The CDR3 DNA follows: TGTGCCAGCAGCCCCACTGGACAGGGGATCTACGAGCAGTACTTC.

This clonotype was counted many times. CDR3 sequence: CSAKQANTEAFF. In DNA, the CDR3 is TGCAGTGCTAAACAGGCGAACACTGAAGCTTTCTTT. J is TRBJ1-1 and V is TRBV20-1; the D gene is possibly TRBD1 (5 bases). Germline lookup yields CDR1 DFQATT and CDR2 SNEGSKA (reference sequence). V shed 4 bases and J shed 1 base, with 7 bases lying between them. CDR3 length equals 12 residues.

This clonotype was recorded at least ten times. The gene calls are TRBV10-3 and TRBJ2-7; a weak D match, TRBD1 (5 bases). Germline lookup yields CDR1 ENHRY and CDR2 SYGVKD. Trimming took 3 bases from V and 3 from J, leaving 9 bases between them. The CDR3 sequence is 13 residues long. CDR3 amino acids: CAISERGFYEQYF. In DNA, the CDR3 is TGTGCCATCAGTGAAAGGGGCTTCTACGAGCAGTACTTC.

For this clonotype: This clone may be a read error of a much larger clone one base away. The gene calls are TRBV12-3 or TRBV12-4 and TRBJ2-2; 10 nucleotides agree with TRBD1. The CDR3 covers 16 residues. This chain's CDR3 is CASSTGTGANTGELLF. DNA of the CDR3: TGTGCCAGCAGTACCGGGACAGGGGCGAACACCGGGGAGCTGTTGTTT.

This clonotype was counted ten times or more. The J gene is TRBJ2-5, the V gene TRBV5-1, with D possibly TRBD1 on 6 matching bases. Trimming left V 1 base short and J 2 bases short, with 15 bases between. Germline CDR1 SGHRS, CDR2 YFSETQ. The CDR3 has 16 amino acids. Here the CDR3 reads CASSLSGQMNQETQYF. As DNA, the CDR3 is TGCGCCAGCAGCTTGAGCGGACAGATGAATCAAGAGACCCAGTACTTC.

The sample holds many counts of this clonotype. The chain employs TRBV20-1 and TRBJ2-7; 9 nucleotides line up with TRBD2. V was pared by 3 bases and J by 5 bases, with 14 bases of the junction left unmatched. The CDR3 loop spans 16 amino acids. The germline V gene encodes CDR1 DFQATT and CDR2 SNEGSKA (reference sequence). The CDR3: CSASDLKDAGGNEQYF. The DNA for the CDR3 is TGCAGTGCTAGCGATTTGAAGGACGCGGGGGGGAACGAGCAGTACTTC.

This clonotype was observed at least ten times. This CDR3 is CSANDMRKSGNTIYF. The DNA for the CDR3 is TGCAGTGCTAATGATATGAGGAAATCTGGAAACACCATATATTTT. The J gene is TRBJ1-3, the V gene TRBV20-1, with no clear D. V was cut by 4 bases and J by 1 base, with 14 bases left in between. The CDR3 extends over 15 amino acids. Germline V CDR1 and CDR2: DFQATT, SNEGSKA (reference sequence).

This clonotype was seen repeatedly, ten times or more. The CDR3 here is CASRISGAGYEQYF. The CDR3 DNA follows: TGTGCCAGCAGAATATCAGGGGCCGGCTACGAGCAGTACTTC. V gene TRBV27 combines with J gene TRBJ2-7, with TRBD1 as a possible D gene (6 bases). The germline gives CDR1 MNHEY, CDR2 SMNVEV (reference sequence). This CDR3 contains 14 residues. V was trimmed by 6 bases and J by 3 bases, leaving 15 bases between them.

V usage is TRBV5-1 and J usage is TRBJ2-7; 8 bases fit TRBD1. V was pared by 6 bases and J by 3 bases, with 5 bases of the junction left unmatched. This CDR3 spans 13 amino acids. CDR1 and CDR2 from the germline V gene are SGHRS and YFSETQ. The CDR3 DNA follows: TGCGCCAGCACCGGACAGGGTAACTACGAGCAGTACTTC. Protein sequence: CASTGQGNYEQYF.

In its sample, this clonotype was seen many times. The J gene is TRBJ1-4, the V gene TRBV2; 9 bases are shared with TRBD1. The ends lost 5 bases at V and 8 bases at J; junction bases unmatched: 6. The CDR3 contains 14 residues. Germline CDR1 is SNHLY and CDR2 is FYNNEI. CDR3 bases: TGTGCCAGCAGTTCGGGACAGGGATGGGAAAAACTGTTTTTT. Protein sequence: CASSSGQGWEKLFF.

Worth noting for this clonotype: Likely a read error: the CDR3 ends without its conserved phenylalanine or tryptophan. V is TRBV2 and J is TRBJ2-7, with D perhaps matching TRBD1 (6 bases). Germline lookup yields CDR1 SNHLY and CDR2 FYNNEI. This CDR3 comprises 15 residues. Trimming removed 3 bases at V and 0 bases at J, with 12 bases between. The CDR3 loop reads CASSDQDRSSYEQYY. DNA for the CDR3: TGTGCCAGCAGTGACCAGGACAGAAGCTCCTACGAGCAGTACTAC.

This rearrangement joins TRBV12-5 to TRBJ2-2; 7 bases agree with TRBD1. Trimming cost V 0 bases and J 3 bases; bases outside gene matches: 1. CDR1 is LGHNT and CDR2 is FRNRAP in the germline V gene. The CDR3 totals 15 residues. The CDR3 nucleotides are TGTGCTAGTGGTTTGGTACAGGGGCACACCGGGGAGCTGTTTTTT. Its protein product is CASGLVQGHTGELFF.

The table lists this clonotype with many counts. A much larger clone differs from this one at a single base, so this may be a read error. The chain employs TRBV7-2 and TRBJ1-2; no definite D call. Germline-derived CDR1 and CDR2 are SGHTA and FQGNSA. Deletions cut 1 base from V and 7 bases from J, with 7 bases between. The CDR3 contains 12 residues. For the CDR3, the DNA is TGTGCCAGCAGCTTAGATGGGCGTGGCTACACCTTC. This sequence encodes CASSLDGRGYTF.

This clonotype has ten or more counts. This rearrangement joins TRBV11-2 to TRBJ2-6, with unresolved D. CDR1 is SGHAT and CDR2 is FQNNGV in the germline V gene. The CDR3 contains 16 residues. With 5 bases removed from V and 2 bases from J, the gap between germline ends came to 13 bases. CDR3: CASSPRLVTGANVLTF. The CDR3 DNA is TGTGCCAGCAGCCCCAGGCTGGTTACTGGGGCCAACGTCCTGACTTTC. The full variable domain, rest sourced from reference TRBV11-2 and TRBJ2-6, is EAGVAQSPRYKIIEKRQSVAFWCNPISGHATLYWYQQILGQGPKLLIQFQNNGVVDDSQLPKDRFSAERLKGVDSTLKIQPAKLEDSAVYLCASSPRLVTGANVLTFGAGSRLTVL.

This clonotype was seen a few times. J is TRBJ2-5 and V is TRBV12-3 or TRBV12-4; D is perhaps TRBD1 (5 bases). V lost 2 bases to trimming and J lost 1 base, with 8 bases between them. This CDR3 has 14 residues. CDR3 coding DNA: TGTGCCAGCAGTTTATCCGACAGCCAAGAGACCCAGTACTTC. This codes for CASSLSDSQETQYF.

V gene TRBV7-9 combines with J gene TRBJ2-2, with a possible D match to TRBD1 (5 bases). V lost 6 bases to trimming and J lost 7 bases, with 15 bases between them. CDR1 is SEHNR and CDR2 is FQNEAQ in the germline V gene (reference sequence). This CDR3 is built from 14 residues. CDR3 amino acids: CASSDSLTDGELFF. The CDR3 region has the DNA TGTGCCAGCAGTGACAGTTTGACGGACGGGGAGCTGTTTTTT.

The chain uses TRBV19 and TRBJ2-7; 11 positions agree with TRBD2. J gave up 3 bases and V 9 bases, and 7 bases lay outside the gene matches. Germline V gives CDR1 LNHDA, CDR2 SQIVND (reference sequence). The CDR3 loop spans 14 amino acids. CDR3 nucleotide sequence: TGTGCCAGACACGGGACTAGCGGCAACTACGAGCAGTACTTC. Translating gives CARHGTSGNYEQYF.

The sample holds many counts of this clonotype. This chain joins TRBV2 and TRBJ2-2; 10 nucleotides align to TRBD2. Germline CDR1 SNHLY, CDR2 FYNNEI. With V trimmed by 4 bases and J by 7 bases, 6 bases remained unmatched. This CDR3 has 15 amino acids. This CDR3 reads CASSGTSGSIGELFF. Written as DNA, the CDR3 is TGTGCCAGCAGTGGGACTAGCGGCAGCATCGGGGAGCTGTTTTTT.

As regards this clonotype: A clone one base away is much larger, so this may be a read error. The rearrangement uses TRBV11-2 and TRBJ2-5, with D perhaps TRBD1 (6 bases). This CDR3 has 13 amino acids. Germline assignment: CDR1 SGHAT and CDR2 FQNNGV. For the CDR3, the DNA is TGTGCCAGCAGCTTAGGGGCAGGACAGACCAAGTACTTC. Protein sequence: CASSLGAGQTKYF.

This clonotype was observed at least ten times. The gene calls are TRBV27 and TRBJ2-7; D assignment may be TRBD1 or TRBD2 (5 bases each). The V gene's germline CDR1 is MNHEY and CDR2 SMNVEV (reference sequence). V dropped 4 bases and J dropped 2 bases, with 12 bases sitting between them. The CDR3 is 14 residues long. CDR3 in DNA: TGTGCCAGCAGTTACGCCGGGACGGCCTACGAGCAGTACTTC. It specifies CASSYAGTAYEQYF.

This clonotype was seen ten or more times. CDR3 residues: CASTEGTGRGTEAFF. CDR3 DNA sequence: TGTGCCAGCACCGAAGGGACAGGAAGGGGGACTGAAGCTTTCTTT. The chain is built from TRBV5-5 and TRBJ1-1, with 8 nucleotides matching TRBD1. V dropped 6 bases and J dropped 5; count of bases not matched to a gene: 12. CDR3 length: 15 amino acids. Per germline, CDR1 SGHKS and CDR2 YYEKEE (reference sequence).

This clonotype was picked up many times. This chain joins TRBV5-1 and TRBJ1-1; D remains unclear. The V and J ends lost 5 bases and 2 bases respectively, with 10 bases between them. This CDR3 contains 13 residues. Germline CDR1 reads SGHRS; CDR2 reads YFSETQ. CDR3 nucleotides: TGCGCCAGCAGGGCGGGAGATAACACTGAAGCTTTCTTT. This translates into CASRAGDNTEAFF.

The chain links TRBV5-1 to TRBJ1-5; possibly TRBD1 for D (5 bases). Germline values: CDR1 SGHRS, CDR2 YFSETQ. V was trimmed by 0 bases and J by 3 bases, leaving 13 bases between them. The CDR3 runs to 16 residues. Here the CDR3 reads CASSLAPGRHNQPQHF. CDR3 in DNA: TGCGCCAGCAGCTTGGCCCCGGGGCGTCACAATCAGCCCCAGCATTTT.